The source of this TCR beta chain is a study of blood T cell repertoires in COVID-19. Turning to the study itself: Material from acute and convalescent COVID-19 was sourced from the United States, Italy and Spain.

Adults between about 18 and 89 years of age took part from 24 US areas. Participants' own reports of clinical history determined their cohort assignment. V dropped 3 bases and J dropped 0; count of bases not matched to a gene: 11. The CDR3 is made up of 17 amino acids. The germline CDR1 and CDR2 sequences are DFQATT and SNEGSKA (reference sequence). Original analysis: For nucleated cells, counts were estimated from reference gene primer amplification. The repertoire was sequenced with immunoSEQ multiplex PCR; TCRdb's copy has only in-frame clones and lacks some. Clone size and V and J calls were adopted from that table, with D and trimming inferred from the DNA. The data hold around 200,000 clones, with approximately 87% observed a single time.

Sequenced material: PBMCs or T cells enriched from blood (not recorded which). This chain links TRBV20-1 with TRBJ1-5; TRBD1 matches at 7 bases. The sequence was obtained from a woman in her forties or fifties in a cohort exposed to, infected with or recovered from COVID-19 (not recorded which). CDR3 sequence reads: CSASGGTAVYSNQPQHF. The CDR3 bases are TGCAGTGCTAGTGGAGGGACAGCGGTTTATAGCAATCAGCCCCAGCATTTT.